This T cell receptor beta chain came from a study of a mutant IDH1 vaccine in newly diagnosed glioma (dated by TCRdb to the early 2020s). Regarding the complete study: Vaccination started 4-6 weeks after radiotherapy alone, or was given together with temozolomide cycles in the groups whose treatment included chemotherapy. Visit V12 was the week-35 safety follow-up and visit V13 was the week-47 end of study. Of the 25 to 40 patients who were treated, 62.5% were male and approximately 40% were female, and the mean age was roughly 40 years. Peripheral blood was collected at six visits: V03 (baseline), V05, V07, V10, V12 and V13. For exploratory analyses, longitudinal TCRB deep sequencing was carried out in more than 20 treated patients wherever samples were available. Prior to enrollment, standard therapy consisting of radiotherapy alone, temozolomide alone, or radiochemotherapy with temozolomide had been administered to patients, with the combination being received by most patients. General study outcomes and caveats: Pseudoprogression appeared unrelated to alterations in the top peripheral T cell clonotypes detected by TCRB sequencing. The authors stated that sample limitations prevented analyses of patient blood samples from being reproduced. Immune responses induced by the vaccine were seen in around 94% of patients across multiple MHC alleles. PBMC samples for TCRB deep sequencing were selected based on availability.

There are 10 amino acids in the CDR3, from cysteine to phenylalanine inclusive. Only the CDR3 DNA stays, 30 bases, in frame from base 1. The V and J ends are trimmed by 8 bases and 5 bases, leaving 7 bases between them. For CDR1 and CDR2, the germline V gene (reference sequence) lists SEHNR and FQNEAQ. Libraries were constructed by the immunoSEQ multiplex PCR assay. The hsTCRB Kit was used according to the manufacturer's protocol to amplify rearranged TCR beta chain sequences. An Illumina MiSeq was used to sequence the TCRB libraries. Under the source paper's analysis protocol: The proprietary platform of the kit vendor was used for demultiplexing, trimming and gene mapping. In its TCRdb copy, this immuneACCESS table keeps in-frame sequences only and misses some clones. Where compared with another copy, unresolved V genes explain less than half of these, and the others have no known cause. V, J and clone size reflect that table, while D and trimming were determined from the DNA. The sample table contains 58,000 or so clones; only one count was recorded for roughly nine tenths of them. The top ten constitute roughly 1.5% of the sample.

This sample's time point label indicates: week 35, safety follow-up. Each vaccine dose was 300 ug of a 20-mer mutant IDH1 peptide in Montanide, given subcutaneously with topical imiquimod. Patients received eight vaccinations in weeks 1, 3, 5, 7, 11, 15, 19 and 23, corresponding to visits V03 through V10. Newly diagnosed WHO grade 3 or 4 IDH1-mutant astrocytomas showing loss of nuclear ATRX were present in the donors. The samples were drawn from NOA16, a multicentre, single-arm, open-label phase I trial in Germany that tested a mutant IDH1 peptide vaccine in humans for the first time. Genomic DNA for TCRB sequencing was isolated from EDTA blood with the DNeasy Blood and Tissue Kit. In regard to this clone: Its antigen target is currently unknown. Qualities for individual bases were not recorded, and no much larger clone is one base off.

Material: PBMCs, obtained from a glioma patient whose treatment included an IDH1 peptide vaccine. The sequence joins TRBV7-9 to TRBJ2-7, with a tentative D gene TRBD1 over 6 matching bases. This clonotype was obtained from a man between 35 and 55 years old with glioma. The nucleotide sequence reads as follows: TGTGCCAGCCAGGGGCACGAGCAGTACTTC. Its protein is CASQGHEQYF.